These 18 T cell receptor beta chains originate from one sample sequenced in a study of T cell changes during pregnancy in multiple sclerosis. Sequencing was performed with immunoSEQ multiplex PCR; in TCRdb, only in-frame clones are kept and a portion is missing. The sample holds tens of thousands of clones; around 93% are singletons and the top ten take 0.35%. The sequenced sample was CD4+ T cells from peripheral blood mononuclear cells, obtained after pregnancy. Receptors were obtained from a female donor with multiple sclerosis, enrolled in a pregnancy study.

This clone showed up just once. The gene calls are TRBV7-2 and TRBJ2-3; D unclear. The germline V and J ends were trimmed by 5 bases and 5 bases, with 2 bases remaining between them. The CDR3 length is 10 residues. Germline loops: CDR1 SGHTA, CDR2 FQGNSA. CDR3 coding DNA: TGTGCCAGCAGCCTAGATACGCAGTATTTT. Its translation is CASSLDTQYF.

The CDR3 reads CASSLEGRSGGRYRGTQYF. CDR3 in DNA: TGTGCCAGCAGCTTAGAGGGGAGGAGCGGGGGGCGCTACCGAGGCACCCAGTACTTC. V gene TRBV11-2 combines with J gene TRBJ2-5; 9 nucleotides align to TRBD2. The germline CDR1 and CDR2 sequences are SGHAT and FQNNGV. The CDR3 covers 19 residues. After removal of 0 bases from V and 8 bases from J, the junction contained 19 bases not matched to a gene.

This chain links TRBV29-1 with TRBJ1-1; D gene unclear. Germline values: CDR1 SQVTM, CDR2 ANQGSEA. The CDR3 has 12 amino acids. V lost 4 bases, J lost 0 bases, and 6 bases lay in between. CDR3 in DNA: TGCAGCGTTGGCGGCATGAACACTGAAGCTTTCTTT. Protein sequence: CSVGGMNTEAFF.

The chain carries TRBV4-1 and TRBJ2-5; D gene uncertain. The germline gives CDR1 MGHRA, CDR2 YSYEKL. The CDR3 contains 13 residues. Trimming left V 0 bases short and J 5 bases short, with 7 bases between. CDR3 residues: CASSQDNRETQYF. DNA of the CDR3: TGCGCCAGCAGCCAAGATAACCGGGAGACCCAGTACTTC.

The genes are TRBV29-1 and TRBJ2-1; 7 bases align to TRBD1. This CDR3 is built from 15 residues. The trim removed 7 bases at V and 6 bases at J, leaving 15 bases unmatched. CDR1 and CDR2 from the germline V gene are SQVTM and ANQGSEA. The CDR3 protein is CSASDRQGNSNEQFF. In nucleotides, the CDR3 is TGCAGCGCTTCCGACAGACAGGGTAATTCCAATGAGCAGTTCTTC.

This clone was observed a single time. The CDR3 nucleotides read TGCAGTGCTAGAGTGGCTTGGGAGCAGTACTTC. This translates into CSARVAWEQYF. The chain combines TRBV20-1 with TRBJ2-7; D not certain. The CDR3 totals 11 residues. Trimming took 1 base from V and 7 from J, leaving 8 bases between them. The V gene's germline CDR1 is DFQATT and CDR2 SNEGSKA (reference sequence).

The chain carries TRBV5-8 and TRBJ2-5, with 7 bases that match TRBD2. V was pared by 0 bases and J by 4 bases, with 12 bases of the junction left unmatched. This CDR3 is built from 17 residues. Germline CDR1 SGHTS, CDR2 YDEGEE. Here the CDR3 reads CASSLGTGREAVETQYF. CDR3 in DNA: TGTGCCAGCAGCTTGGGAACGGGCCGGGAGGCCGTAGAGACCCAGTACTTC.

This sequence joins TRBV2 and TRBJ1-1, with unresolved D. Trimming pared 7 bases from V and 6 bases from J, leaving 18 bases between. The CDR3 is 14 amino acids. Germline CDR1 reads SNHLY; CDR2 reads FYNNEI. This chain's CDR3 is CASTQDRGLPEAFF. The CDR3 DNA reads TGTGCCAGCACCCAGGACCGCGGGCTGCCTGAAGCTTTCTTT.

V and J are TRBV29-1 and TRBJ2-2; 8 bases align to TRBD2. Germline V gene sequence: CDR1 SQVTM, CDR2 ANQGSEA. The CDR3 consists of 13 residues. J was trimmed by 4 bases and V by 5 bases; bases with no gene match: 3. CDR3: CSVRLAGTGELFF. CDR3 nucleotide sequence: TGCAGCGTTCGGCTAGCGGGCACCGGGGAGCTGTTTTTT.

The rearrangement joins TRBV5-4 to TRBJ2-7; 13 bases align to TRBD2. Germline values: CDR1 SGHNT, CDR2 YYREEE (reference sequence). Losses at the gene ends were 1 base for V and 6 bases for J; bases not matched to a gene: 7. The CDR3 has 16 amino acids. The CDR3 region is CASSLPTSGGAIEQYF. The DNA of the CDR3 is TGTGCCAGCAGCTTGCCCACTAGCGGGGGGGCCATCGAGCAGTACTTC.

This chain uses TRBV27 with TRBJ2-3; 7 bases fit TRBD1. CDR3 length equals 15 residues. Germline V lookup: CDR1 MNHEY, CDR2 SMNVEV (reference sequence). The junction had 5 bases not matched to a gene; V was cut back by 2 bases and J by 3 bases. The CDR3 loop reads CASSLSQGETDTQYF. Written as DNA, the CDR3 is TGTGCCAGCAGTTTAAGTCAGGGGGAAACAGATACGCAGTATTTT.

This clone has only one observation. V and J are TRBV6-5 and TRBJ2-3, with TRBD2 identical over 12 bases. Trimming removed 2 bases from V and 5 bases from J; junction bases left unmatched: 5. The germline V gene encodes CDR1 MNHEY and CDR2 SVGAGI. The CDR3 spans 16 residues. CDR3 protein: CASSYSLAGGQDTQYF. The CDR3 nucleotides read TGTGCCAGCAGTTACAGTCTAGCGGGGGGGCAAGATACGCAGTATTTT.

The chain carries TRBV7-9 and TRBJ2-3; TRBD1 might be the D (5 bases). The V gene's germline CDR1 is SEHNR and CDR2 FQNEAQ (reference sequence). With 5 bases removed from V and 0 bases from J, the gap between germline ends came to 12 bases. This CDR3 spans 15 amino acids. This chain's CDR3 is CASSARQSSTDTQYF. The CDR3 bases are TGTGCCAGCAGCGCAAGACAGAGTAGCACAGATACGCAGTATTTT.

This clone was detected only a few times. This rearrangement joins TRBV6-5 to TRBJ2-7; 8 bases line up with TRBD2. V lost 6 bases, J lost 1 base, and 5 bases stayed unmatched. The germline gives CDR1 MNHEY, CDR2 SVGAGI. This CDR3 region has 14 residues. The CDR3 DNA reads TGTGCCAGCAGCGTTAGCGGGGAGTCCTACGAGCAGTACTTC. It translates to CASSVSGESYEQYF.

The chain couples TRBV7-9 to TRBJ1-2, with a tentative D call TRBD1 (5 bases). The CDR3 sequence is 15 residues long. The V end lost 0 bases, the J end lost 6 bases, and 14 bases lay between the germline ends. Germline assignment: CDR1 SEHNR and CDR2 FQNEAQ (reference sequence). CDR3 loop: CASSLAHRQGNGYTF. The DNA of the CDR3 is TGTGCCAGCAGCTTAGCCCACCGTCAGGGTAATGGCTACACCTTC.

The DNA of the CDR3 is TGTGCCATCAGCTCGGGACAGCAAGAGACCCAGTACTTC. It encodes CAISSGQQETQYF. The chain combines TRBV10-3 with TRBJ2-5, with 7 positions matching TRBD1. The germline CDR1 and CDR2 sequences are ENHRY and SYGVKD. Germline trimming cut 6 bases from V and 2 bases from J; bases unmatched to any gene: 3. This CDR3 region has 13 residues.

The chain links TRBV18 to TRBJ2-3, with D maybe TRBD1 (6 bases). The CDR3 has 13 amino acids. V dropped 5 bases and J dropped 3 bases, with 9 bases sitting between them. CDR1 is KGHSH and CDR2 is LQKENI in the germline V gene. CDR3 loop: CASSRDTTDTQYF. In DNA, the CDR3 is TGTGCCAGCTCAAGGGACACTACAGATACGCAGTATTTT.

This clone was recorded once. The genes are TRBV10-1 and TRBJ2-5, with D possibly TRBD1 on 6 matching bases. V lost 5 bases and J 5 bases, leaving 12 bases between the germline ends. The CDR3 runs 13 residues. The V gene's germline CDR1 is WNHNN and CDR2 SYGVQD (reference sequence). The CDR3 DNA reads as TGCGCCAGCAGTCCGGGACAAAGGGAGACCCAGTACTTC. The encoded protein is CASSPGQRETQYF.